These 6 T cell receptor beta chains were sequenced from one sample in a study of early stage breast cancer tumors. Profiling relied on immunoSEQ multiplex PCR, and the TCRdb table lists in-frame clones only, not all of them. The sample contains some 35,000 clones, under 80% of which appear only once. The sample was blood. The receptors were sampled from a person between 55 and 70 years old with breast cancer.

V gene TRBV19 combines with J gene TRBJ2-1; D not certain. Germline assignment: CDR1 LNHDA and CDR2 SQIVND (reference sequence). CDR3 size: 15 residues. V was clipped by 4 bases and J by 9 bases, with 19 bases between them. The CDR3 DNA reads TGTGCCAGTAGTAGCAGTCCCCCAGCAGGCGTTGAGCAGTTCTTC. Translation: CASSSSPPAGVEQFF.

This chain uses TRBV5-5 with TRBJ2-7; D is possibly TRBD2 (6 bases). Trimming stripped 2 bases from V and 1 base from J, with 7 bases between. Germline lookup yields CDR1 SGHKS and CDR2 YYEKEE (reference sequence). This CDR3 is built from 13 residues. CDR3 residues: CASSLAGSYEQYF. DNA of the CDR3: TGTGCCAGCAGCTTAGCGGGTTCCTACGAGCAGTACTTC.

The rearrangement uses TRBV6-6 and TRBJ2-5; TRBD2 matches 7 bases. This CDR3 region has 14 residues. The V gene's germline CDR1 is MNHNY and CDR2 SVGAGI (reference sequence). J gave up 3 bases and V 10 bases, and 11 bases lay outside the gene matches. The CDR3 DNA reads TGTGCCACCGTCGACCGGACTAGGGAAGAGACCCAGTACTTC. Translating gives CATVDRTREETQYF.

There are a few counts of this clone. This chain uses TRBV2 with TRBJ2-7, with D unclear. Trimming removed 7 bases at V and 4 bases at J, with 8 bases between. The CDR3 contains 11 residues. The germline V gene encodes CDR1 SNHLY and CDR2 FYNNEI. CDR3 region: CASIVAYEQYF. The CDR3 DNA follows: TGTGCCAGCATAGTGGCGTACGAGCAGTACTTC.

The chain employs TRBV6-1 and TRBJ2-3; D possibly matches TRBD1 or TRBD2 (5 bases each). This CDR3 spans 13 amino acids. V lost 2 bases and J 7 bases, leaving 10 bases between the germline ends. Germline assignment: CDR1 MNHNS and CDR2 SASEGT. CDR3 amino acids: CASSEFWGNTQYF. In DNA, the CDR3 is TGTGCCAGCAGTGAATTTTGGGGGAATACGCAGTATTTT.

The CDR3 spells CASSEVGNTIYF. The CDR3 bases are TGTGCCAGCAGTGAGGTGGGAAACACCATATATTTT. The V gene is TRBV2, the J gene TRBJ1-3; D ambiguous. Germline V gene lookup returns CDR1 SNHLY and CDR2 FYNNEI. The CDR3 is 12 amino acids. Trimming took 3 bases from V and 4 from J, leaving 4 bases between them.